The 3 T cell receptor beta chains presented below share a single source sample, sequenced in a study of blood T cell repertoires in COVID-19. Produced via immunoSEQ multiplex PCR; TCRdb's table is partial and in-frame only. The table records about 190,000 clones, approximately 90% of them present only once. Input material: peripheral blood. These receptors originate from a woman younger than 45 with acute or convalescent COVID-19.

The chain links TRBV29-1 to TRBJ2-2; D call uncertain. Trimming cost V 5 bases and J 7 bases, with 11 bases left between them. Germline loops: CDR1 SQVTM, CDR2 ANQGSEA. The CDR3 loop spans 12 amino acids. The DNA of the CDR3 is TGCAGCGTTTCCCTCCCCGGCGGGGAGCTGTTTTTT. It is translated as CSVSLPGGELFF.

This rearrangement joins TRBV5-6 to TRBJ2-1; D possibly corresponds to TRBD1 (5 bases). V dropped 0 bases and J dropped 9 bases, with 16 bases sitting between them. Looked up from germline, CDR1 is SGHDT and CDR2 is YYEEEE. The CDR3 totals 15 residues. CDR3 sequence reads: CASSLAGYPFFEQFF. The CDR3 coding sequence is TGTGCCAGCAGCTTGGCAGGGTATCCCTTCTTTGAGCAGTTCTTC.

The J gene is TRBJ1-1, the V gene TRBV28, with 10 bases fitting TRBD1. The CDR3 length is 15 residues. Trimming cost V 4 bases and J 10 bases; bases outside gene matches: 12. CDR1 and CDR2 (germline): MDHEN, SYDVKM. Here the CDR3 reads CASSSIPRDRGRAFF. The CDR3 nucleotides are TGTGCCAGCAGTTCCATCCCCCGCGACAGGGGGCGAGCTTTCTTT.